Listed here is a single T cell receptor (beta chain). Its antigen is as yet unknown. As controls, healthy donors matched for age and sex were used. TEMRA cells were FACS-enriched, unlike CD8+ and CD4+ T cells, which were negatively isolated. Random hexamers primed reverse transcription of roughly 0.5 to 1 ug RNA. The method of amplification for TCR beta CDR3 was immunoSEQ multiplex PCR, covering 54 Vbeta and 13 Jbeta. Via MiXCR, TCRdb re-called the immunoSEQ multiplex PCR reads, giving one row per CDR3 protein. Of about 120,000 distinct CDR3 sequences listed, about 90% are singletons. The data are from a study of CD8 T cells in Susac syndrome. Study results and caveats: The authors acknowledged that their TCR sequencing and HLA analysis involved a relatively small number of individuals.

CDR3 length equals 17 residues. The V gene end was trimmed by 5 bases and the J gene end by 4 bases; junction bases not matched to a gene: 13. Germline values: CDR1 SNHLY, CDR2 FYNNEI. The chain has TRBV2 and TRBJ2-1; 8 nucleotides agree with TRBD2. The sequence was obtained from a human donor in good health. The sequenced sample was CD4+ T cells from PBMCs. CDR3 nucleotides: TGTGCCAGCAGTCCCTTACTAGCGGTGGCCCTATACAATGAGCAGTTCTTC. It translates to CASSPLLAVALYNEQFF.